This T cell receptor beta chain was observed in a study of cytomegalovirus exposure and HLA in healthy donors. Study in general: A subsequent analysis stated that the approximately 110 validation repertoires were run on the same platform as the approximately 660 first-cohort repertoires. Broader study findings: The study found most TCR sequences rare, yet found some public TCRs in many donors. Cytomegalovirus-associated TCR beta chains were listed, numbering 150 to 200.

On this clone: Antigen specificity is unknown.

These donors were members of the approximately 110-subject validation cohort, a group separate from the approximately 670-subject first cohort. Assay used: immunoSEQ multiplex PCR; TCRdb lists only in-frame clones, some missing. The sample lists 150,000 to 200,000 clones, roughly 81% occurring once. V gave up 6 bases and J gave up 4 bases; unmatched junction bases: 6. Germline loops: CDR1 SQVTM, CDR2 ANQGSEA. The CDR3 spans 13 residues. The clonotype originates from a woman aged 25 to 39 in good health and CMV-seronegative. The sequencing input was PBMCs. The V call is TRBV29-1, the J call TRBJ2-7, with TRBD1 matching 10 bases. In DNA, the CDR3 is TGCAGCGTCAAGGACAGGGGGGCGTACGAGCAGTACTTC. It specifies CSVKDRGAYEQYF.